What follows are 2 T cell receptor beta chains derived from one specimen sequenced in a study of blood T cell repertoires in COVID-19. The method was immunoSEQ multiplex PCR; TCRdb's version includes in-frame clones alone and lacks a portion of them. The sample records approximately 140,000 clones, around 84% being singletons. Sample: peripheral blood. The source is an older man with acute or convalescent COVID-19.

Many counts were recorded for this clone. The V gene is TRBV18, the J gene TRBJ2-7, with TRBD1 matching over 7 bases. The length of the CDR3 is 14 residues. CDR1 and CDR2 (germline): KGHSH, LQKENI. Losses at the gene ends were 5 bases for V and 3 bases for J; bases not matched to a gene: 7. CDR3 bases: TGTGCCAGCTCATACGGACAGGAAAGCTACGAGCAGTACTTC. Translating gives CASSYGQESYEQYF.

The chain carries TRBV7-9 and TRBJ2-1; TRBD1 agrees at 9 bases. The CDR3 is made up of 16 amino acids. Losses at the gene ends were 1 base for V and 7 bases for J; bases not matched to a gene: 8. Germline CDR1 is SEHNR and CDR2 is FQNEAQ (reference sequence). For the CDR3, the DNA is TGTGCCAGCAGCTTAGATTTCGGACAGGGGAAAAATGAGCAGTTCTTC. The encoded protein is CASSLDFGQGKNEQFF.